A single sample is the source of the 28 T cell receptor beta chains below, sequenced in a study of beta chain features in type 1 diabetes. General study points: Shortening of TCRB CDR3s, moderate but significant, appeared in all four CD4+ subsets of Type 1 diabetes patients.

No antigen is known for these receptors. Reverse transcription of all isolated RNA meant that expressed TCRB transcripts were sequenced. Profiling relied on immunoSEQ multiplex PCR, and the TCRdb table lists in-frame clones only, not all of them. Of 250,000 to 350,000 clones detected, approximately 15% appear once; the ten largest clones hold less than 0.02%. Sequenced: naive CD4+ T cells from blood. All receptors come from a man aged 18-30 years with type 1 diabetes.

Only a few counts were recorded for this clone. This CDR3 is also generated by other DNA sequences in the sample. The chain carries TRBV5-1 and TRBJ2-5; 14 bases agree with TRBD2. J gave up 4 bases and V 3 bases, and 2 bases lay outside the gene matches. This CDR3 has 15 amino acids. Germline V gene lookup returns CDR1 SGHRS and CDR2 YFSETQ. The CDR3 spells CASSSGLAGGETQYF. The CDR3, as DNA: TGCGCCAGCAGCTCCGGACTAGCGGGAGGAGAGACCCAGTACTTC.

The gene calls are TRBV28 and TRBJ1-5, with a tentative D call TRBD1 (6 bases). From germline, CDR1 is MDHEN and CDR2 SYDVKM. The CDR3 is 15 residues long. Trimming removed 1 base at V and 5 bases at J, with 12 bases between. The CDR3, as DNA: TGTGCCAGCAGTTTATTGGACAGCCAATATCAGCCCCAGCATTTT. This gives the protein CASSLLDSQYQPQHF.

This clone has only a few counts. The chain has TRBV5-6 and TRBJ2-5; TRBD2 is a possible D gene (7 bases). The V end lost 4 bases, the J end lost 7 bases, and 20 bases lay between the germline ends. CDR3 size: 15 residues. From germline, CDR1 is SGHDT and CDR2 YYEEEE. CDR3 sequence (DNA): TGTGCCAGCAGCCTAAGGGGGGGGGCCTATGGGACCCAGTACTTC. Translating gives CASSLRGGAYGTQYF.

The CDR3 region has the DNA TGTGCCAGCACCCCTGGGGGACTAGCTCTGAGCTCCTACGAGCAGTACTTC. Amino acids: CASTPGGLALSSYEQYF. J is TRBJ2-7 and V is TRBV7-2, with 9 bases matching TRBD2. Germline CDR1 and CDR2: SGHTA and FQGNSA. CDR3 length equals 17 residues. J lost 0 bases, V lost 7 bases, and 13 bases had no gene match. Based on the CDR3 plus reference TRBV7-2 and TRBJ2-7, the full variable domain is GAGVSQSPSNKVTEKGKDVELRCDPISGHTALYWYRQSLGQGLEFLIYFQGNSAPDKSGLPSDRFSAERTGGSVSTLTIQRTQQEDSAVYLCASTPGGLALSSYEQYFGPGTRLTVT.

This sequence joins TRBV30 and TRBJ1-2; 7 positions agree with TRBD1. V shed 1 base, J shed 4 bases, and the junction held 6 bases outside the gene matches. This CDR3 comprises 14 residues. The germline V gene has CDR1 GTSNPN and CDR2 SVGIG (reference sequence). The CDR3 DNA is TGTGCCTGGAGTGGGACAGGTCGGATCTATGGCTACACCTTC. Its protein product is CAWSGTGRIYGYTF.

The rearrangement joins TRBV30 to TRBJ2-2; 8 nucleotides line up with TRBD1. Trimming at V came to 3 bases and at J to 7 bases, leaving 4 bases not matched to a gene. This CDR3 spans 13 amino acids. Germline lookup yields CDR1 GTSNPN and CDR2 SVGIG (reference sequence). CDR3 sequence reads: CAWRWTGNGELFF. The CDR3 DNA sequence: TGTGCCTGGAGGTGGACAGGGAACGGGGAGCTGTTTTTT.

The chain uses TRBV7-9 and TRBJ2-5; 7 bases match TRBD1. The CDR3 extends over 16 amino acids. CDR1 is SEHNR and CDR2 is FQNEAQ in the germline V gene (reference sequence). After removal of 4 bases from V and 2 bases from J, the junction contained 10 bases not matched to a gene. For the CDR3, the DNA is TGTGCCAGCAGCTCCCCTTTAGGACAGGAACAAGAGACCCAGTACTTC. It translates to CASSSPLGQEQETQYF.

This chain uses TRBV9 with TRBJ2-5; 10 bases agree with TRBD1. J lost 3 bases, V lost 2 bases, and 1 base had no gene match. CDR1 and CDR2 from the germline V gene are SGDLS and YYNGEE. This CDR3 has 14 residues. CDR3 in DNA: TGTGCCAGCAGCGTCGGACAGGGGGAAGAGACCCAGTACTTC. Its translation is CASSVGQGEETQYF. Supplemented by reference TRBV9 and TRBJ2-5, the full variable domain reads DSGVTQTPKHLITATGQRVTLRCSPRSGDLSVYWYQQSLDQGLQFLIQYYNGEERAKGNILERFSAQQFPDLHSELNLSSLELGDSALYFCASSVGQGEETQYFGPGTRLLVL.

V gene TRBV29-1 combines with J gene TRBJ2-3; 13 bases fit TRBD2. Germline values: CDR1 SQVTM, CDR2 ANQGSEA. The CDR3 length is 14 residues. J lost 6 bases, V lost 2 bases, and 2 bases had no gene match. This chain's CDR3 is CSVERGLAGDTQYF. As DNA, the CDR3 is TGCAGCGTTGAAAGGGGACTAGCGGGGGATACGCAGTATTTT.

The chain uses TRBV6-5 and TRBJ2-1, with D possibly being TRBD1 (5 bases). Between the trimmed V and J ends, which lost 7 bases and 9 bases, there was a span of 16 bases. The CDR3 extends over 13 amino acids. The germline V gene encodes CDR1 MNHEY and CDR2 SVGAGI. The CDR3 reads CASTIPARGEQFF. The CDR3 nucleotides are TGTGCCAGCACCATACCCGCAAGGGGTGAGCAGTTCTTC.

This clone was detected only a few times. The chain employs TRBV28 and TRBJ1-1, with TRBD1 as a possible D gene (5 bases). This CDR3 comprises 15 residues. CDR1 and CDR2 from the germline V gene are MDHEN and SYDVKM. V dropped 6 bases and J dropped 5 bases, with 19 bases sitting between them. The CDR3 loop reads CASSMGRGGGTEAFF. The DNA of the CDR3 is TGTGCCAGCAGCATGGGGCGGGGTGGTGGGACTGAAGCTTTCTTT.

Only a few counts were recorded for this clone. The genes are TRBV28 and TRBJ1-1; D may be TRBD1 (5 bases). Germline lookup yields CDR1 MDHEN and CDR2 SYDVKM. V dropped 7 bases and J dropped 2 bases, with 20 bases sitting between them. The CDR3 is 16 residues long. The CDR3 protein is CASTPVKQAGNTEAFF. CDR3 nucleotide sequence: TGTGCCAGCACCCCGGTTAAACAGGCCGGTAACACTGAAGCTTTCTTT.

The V and J genes are TRBV18 and TRBJ2-1, with D tentatively TRBD2 (5 bases). Trimming removed 6 bases from V and 4 bases from J, with 16 bases in between. Germline CDR1 KGHSH, CDR2 LQKENI. The CDR3 contains 15 residues. CDR3 loop: CASSHGNPWYNEQFF. The DNA of the CDR3 is TGTGCCAGCTCCCACGGGAATCCCTGGTACAATGAGCAGTTCTTC.

This clone has just a few counts. This chain links TRBV18 with TRBJ1-6; the D gene is possibly TRBD1 (5 bases). The germline V gene encodes CDR1 KGHSH and CDR2 LQKENI. The V and J ends lost 1 base and 10 bases respectively, with 20 bases between them. The CDR3 sequence is 17 residues long. CDR3 bases: TGTGCCAGCTCACCACGGGGATTCCAGGGAAATGGATCACCCCTCCACTTT. This sequence encodes CASSPRGFQGNGSPLHF.

This sequence joins TRBV5-4 and TRBJ2-1, with a weak D call TRBD2 (5 bases). V gave up 4 bases and J gave up 2 bases, with 16 bases separating them. From germline, CDR1 is SGHNT and CDR2 YYREEE (reference sequence). The CDR3 consists of 16 residues. CDR3 in amino acids: CASSQDRRATYNEQFF. Written as DNA, the CDR3 is TGTGCCAGCAGCCAAGACCGGCGGGCCACCTACAATGAGCAGTTCTTC.

This clone was detected only a few times. The rearrangement links TRBV6-1 to TRBJ2-3, with TRBD2 matching 7 bases. Germline CDR1 MNHNS, CDR2 SASEGT. J was trimmed by 3 bases and V by 5 bases; bases with no gene match: 8. CDR3 length: 15 residues. The CDR3 loop is CASSPGSAGTDTQYF. CDR3 in DNA: TGTGCCAGCAGTCCTGGCTCAGCGGGGACAGATACGCAGTATTTT.

The rearrangement joins TRBV18 to TRBJ1-1; D is possibly TRBD1 (5 bases). The CDR3 runs to 15 residues. V was trimmed by 5 bases and J by 4 bases, leaving 17 bases between them. The V gene's germline CDR1 is KGHSH and CDR2 LQKENI. In nucleotides, the CDR3 is TGTGCCAGCTCAGACAAACAGGCGCGGGGCACTGAAGCTTTCTTT. Protein product: CASSDKQARGTEAFF.

This clone was detected only a few times. V gene TRBV30 combines with J gene TRBJ2-2; D not resolved. This CDR3 has 14 residues. Germline CDR1 is GTSNPN and CDR2 is SVGIG (reference sequence). The germline V and J ends were trimmed by 3 bases and 6 bases, with 14 bases remaining between them. CDR3 sequence (DNA): TGTGCCTGGAGCAGAGCCCCCCGGGCCGGGGAGCTGTTTTTT. This encodes CAWSRAPRAGELFF.

The chain has TRBV27 and TRBJ2-7; tentative D call: TRBD1 (5 bases). Germline V CDR1 and CDR2: MNHEY, SMNVEV (reference sequence). The CDR3 has 11 residues. Deletions cut 10 bases from V and 6 bases from J, with 13 bases between. The CDR3 loop is CATTGEGEQYF. CDR3 nucleotide sequence: TGTGCCACCACAGGAGAAGGCGAGCAGTACTTC.

V and J are TRBV6-5 and TRBJ2-3; 8 bases fit TRBD1. CDR3 length equals 14 residues. The V gene's germline CDR1 is MNHEY and CDR2 SVGAGI. The V gene end was trimmed by 2 bases and the J gene end by 3 bases; junction bases not matched to a gene: 1. The CDR3 reads CASSYDRGTDTQYF. CDR3 nucleotides: TGTGCCAGCAGTTACGACAGGGGAACAGATACGCAGTATTTT.

This clone was detected a few times. This chain connects TRBV5-1 to TRBJ2-3; 8 bases are shared with TRBD2. CDR1 and CDR2 (germline): SGHRS, YFSETQ. The CDR3 runs 15 residues. V dropped 1 base and J dropped 3; count of bases not matched to a gene: 4. The CDR3 region is CASSLPAGGTDTQYF. CDR3 bases: TGCGCCAGCAGCTTGCCGGCGGGAGGAACAGATACGCAGTATTTT.

This chain joins TRBV5-1 and TRBJ2-1; a weak D match, TRBD2 (5 bases). Germline assignment: CDR1 SGHRS and CDR2 YFSETQ. The CDR3 consists of 13 residues. Trimming left V 3 bases short and J 6 bases short, with 10 bases between. CDR3 in DNA: TGCGCCAGCAGCTCTGGACGGGGCAATGAGCAGTTCTTC. Protein product: CASSSGRGNEQFF.

This clone was detected only a few times. Other DNA sequences in this specimen translate into the identical CDR3. The chain combines TRBV5-1 with TRBJ1-4; 8 bases are shared with TRBD1. Germline V gene sequence: CDR1 SGHRS, CDR2 YFSETQ. The CDR3 covers 14 residues. The V and J ends lost 0 bases and 5 bases, in that order; junction bases with no gene match: 0. CDR3 protein: CASSLGQGNEKLFF. For the CDR3, the DNA is TGCGCCAGCAGCTTGGGACAGGGGAATGAAAAACTGTTTTTT.

The J gene is TRBJ2-3, the V gene TRBV18; no firm D call. V dropped 3 bases and J dropped 0 bases, with 7 bases sitting between them. Germline CDR1 reads KGHSH; CDR2 reads LQKENI. The CDR3 runs 14 residues. The CDR3 DNA is TGTGCCAGCTCACCCGGGTCGAGCACAGATACGCAGTATTTT. Amino acids: CASSPGSSTDTQYF.

This chain links TRBV9 with TRBJ2-2; D call uncertain. The CDR3 covers 13 residues. The germline gives CDR1 SGDLS, CDR2 YYNGEE. The V end was cut by 3 bases, the J end by 6 bases, with 9 bases between. The CDR3 loop is CASSAPRSGELFF. DNA for the CDR3: TGTGCCAGCAGCGCGCCGAGGTCCGGGGAGCTGTTTTTT. Combining the CDR3 with reference TRBV9 and TRBJ2-2 gives the whole variable domain DSGVTQTPKHLITATGQRVTLRCSPRSGDLSVYWYQQSLDQGLQFLIQYYNGEERAKGNILERFSAQQFPDLHSELNLSSLELGDSALYFCASSAPRSGELFFGEGSRLTVL.

The gene calls are TRBV6-5 and TRBJ2-4; TRBD2 matches 7 bases. Trimming at V came to 2 bases and at J to 1 base, leaving 5 bases not matched to a gene. CDR1 is MNHEY, CDR2 SVGAGI, per germline. This CDR3 is 16 amino acids long. The DNA of the CDR3 is TGTGCCAGCAGTTACCTGGCTAGCGGCGCCAAAAACATTCAGTACTTC. This sequence encodes CASSYLASGAKNIQYF.

The J gene is TRBJ1-2, the V gene TRBV6-5; 8 bases line up with TRBD1. V shed 7 bases, J shed 8 bases, and the junction held 9 bases outside the gene matches. The germline V gene has CDR1 MNHEY and CDR2 SVGAGI. The CDR3 runs 13 residues. Here the CDR3 reads CASKEGRGQGYTF. As DNA, the CDR3 is TGTGCCAGCAAAGAAGGCAGGGGGCAAGGCTACACCTTC.

This clone has more than one count but fewer than ten. The gene calls are TRBV5-1 and TRBJ1-2, with a tentative D call TRBD1 (6 bases). Germline assignment: CDR1 SGHRS and CDR2 YFSETQ. The length of the CDR3 is 13 residues. V dropped 0 bases and J dropped 6 bases, with 9 bases sitting between them. CDR3 loop: CASSLGTDDGYTF. The CDR3 DNA reads TGCGCCAGCAGCTTGGGGACAGATGATGGCTACACCTTC. Full variable domain (remainder filled in from reference TRBV5-1 and TRBJ1-2): KAGVTQTPRYLIKTRGQQVTLSCSPISGHRSVSWYQQTPGQGLQFLFEYFSETQRNKGNFPGRFSGRQFSNSRSEMNVSTLELGDSALYLCASSLGTDDGYTFGSGTRLTVV.